The clone carrying this T cell receptor beta chain was detected only a few times. The target antigen is unknown. The data belong to a study of long-term antiretroviral therapy in people with HIV. V was trimmed by 5 bases and J by 5 bases, leaving 10 bases between them. Looked up from germline, CDR1 is SEHNR and CDR2 is FQNEAQ (reference sequence). The CDR3 is 13 residues long. The assay used was immunoSEQ (version v3.0), run at survey level. The method was immunoSEQ multiplex PCR; TCRdb's version includes in-frame clones alone and lacks a portion of them. This table holds 20,000 to 25,000 clones, roughly four fifths found once. Study results and limitations: Regardless of time point, clones expanded before ART dominated the repertoire.

Here the sequenced sample was unsorted PBMCs, taken 1.5 years after starting antiretroviral therapy. This sequence was found in a young man with HIV. The V and J genes are TRBV7-9 and TRBJ1-5; the D is unclear. Here the CDR3 reads CASSAFSDQPQHF. DNA for the CDR3: TGTGCCAGCAGCGCATTCTCAGATCAGCCCCAGCATTTT. Filled out from reference TRBV7-9 and TRBJ1-5, the complete variable domain reads DTGVSQNPRHKITKRGQNVTFRCDPISEHNRLYWYRQTLGQGPEFLTYFQNEAQLEKSRLLSDRFSAERPKGSFSTLEIQRTEQGDSAMYLCASSAFSDQPQHFGDGTRLSIL.